This T cell receptor beta chain was identified during a study of Graves' ophthalmopathy and Graves' hyperthyroidism. General observations from the study: Cross-validated, the 13-signature model showed 87.88%/81.08% sensitivity/specificity, and 80%/75% in the test set. Blood repertoires reportedly contained most expanded thyroid clonotypes above 0.001 frequency.

Physicians reached a diagnosis by relying on clinical symptoms, serum thyroxine, TRAb, thyroid ultrasound and orbital computed tomography. The authors amplified TCR beta CDR3 regions, and they did so from RNA transcripts for repertoire sequencing. The first round was an RT-PCR with HTBI primers, and the second round was a multiplex PCR. TCRdb re-derived calls from the multiplex PCR reads in MiXCR, one entry per CDR3 protein. The sample has just over 600,000 distinct CDR3 sequences; 22% are singletons. The CDR3 has 16 residues. Germline lookup yields CDR1 LNHDA and CDR2 SQIVND (reference sequence). With V trimmed by 3 bases and J by 1 base, 8 bases remained unmatched. This clonotype appeared a few times. Its antigen remains unidentified.

Sequenced: peripheral blood. This clonotype was sampled from a young woman with stable Graves' hyperthyroidism. Some clones in this sample may be carry-over from other donors' samples. The chain employs TRBV19 and TRBJ2-5; 7 bases fit TRBD2. CDR3 region: CASSIRILASQETQYF. The CDR3 coding sequence is TGTGCCAGTAGTATCCGAATACTAGCGTCCCAAGAGACCCAGTACTTC.